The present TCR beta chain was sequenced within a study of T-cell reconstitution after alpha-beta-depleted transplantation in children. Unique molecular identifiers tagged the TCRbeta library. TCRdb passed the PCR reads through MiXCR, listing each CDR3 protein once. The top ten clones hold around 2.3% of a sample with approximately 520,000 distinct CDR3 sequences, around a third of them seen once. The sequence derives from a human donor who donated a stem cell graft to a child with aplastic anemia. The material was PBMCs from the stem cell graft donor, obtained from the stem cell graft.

The CDR3 DNA reads TGTGCCAGCACCATAGGGGGAAATGAGCAGTTCTTC. Amino acid sequence: CASTIGGNEQFF. The chain combines TRBV2 with TRBJ2-1; perhaps TRBD1 as D (6 bases). This CDR3 has 12 amino acids. The ends were cut back, 7 bases at V and 7 bases at J, with 11 bases in the middle. The germline gives CDR1 SNHLY, CDR2 FYNNEI.